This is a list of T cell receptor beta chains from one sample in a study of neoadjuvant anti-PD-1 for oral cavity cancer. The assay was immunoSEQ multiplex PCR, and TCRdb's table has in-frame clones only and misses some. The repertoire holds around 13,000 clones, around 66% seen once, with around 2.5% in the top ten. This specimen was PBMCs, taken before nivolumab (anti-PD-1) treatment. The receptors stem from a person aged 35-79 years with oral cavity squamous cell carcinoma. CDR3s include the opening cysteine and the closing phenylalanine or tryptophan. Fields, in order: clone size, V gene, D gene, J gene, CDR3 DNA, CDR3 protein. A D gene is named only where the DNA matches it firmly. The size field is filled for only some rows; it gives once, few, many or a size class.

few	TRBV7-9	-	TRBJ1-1	TGTGCCAGCAGCTTTCCAGGATTTAACACTGAAGCTTTCTTT	CASSFPGFNTEAFF
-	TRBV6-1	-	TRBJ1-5	TGTGCCAGCAACCCACAGGGTGTGGGCAATCAGCCCCAGCATTTT	CASNPQGVGNQPQHF
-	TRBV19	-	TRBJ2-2	TGTGCCAGTAGGAGCGGCGCCAACACCGGGGAGCTGTTTTTT	CASRSGANTGELFF
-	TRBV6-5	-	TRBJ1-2	TGTGCCAGCAGATTGACAGCTAACTATGGCTACACCTTC	CASRLTANYGYTF
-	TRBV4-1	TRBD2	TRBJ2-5	TGCGCCAGCAGCCAAGATAGGAGCGGGGCCCAGCAAGAGACCCAGTACTTC	CASSQDRSGAQQETQYF
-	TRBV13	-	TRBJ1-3	TGTGCCAGCAGCTTCGGGGAAAACACCATATATTTT	CASSFGENTIYF
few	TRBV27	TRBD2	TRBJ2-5	TGTGCCAGCAGTTTGGGGACTAGCGCCTACCAAGAGACCCAGTACTTC	CASSLGTSAYQETQYF
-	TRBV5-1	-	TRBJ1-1	TGCGCCAGCAGCTACACGGGGGGCACTGAAGCTTTCTTT	CASSYTGGTEAFF
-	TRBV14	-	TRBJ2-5	TGTGCCAGCAGCCAAGATGAACTCCCCCGTAGGGAGACCCAGTACTTC	CASSQDELPRRETQYF
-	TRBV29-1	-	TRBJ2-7	TGCAGCGTTTACAGGGACTACGAGCAGTACTTC	CSVYRDYEQYF
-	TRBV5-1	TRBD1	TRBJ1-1	TGCGCCAGCAGCTTGGGGACAGGGGGGTCTGAAGCTTTCTTT	CASSLGTGGSEAFF
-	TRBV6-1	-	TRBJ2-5	TGTGCCAGCAGTGAAAGGAGCCAGGGCCGGGAGACCCAGTACTTC	CASSERSQGRETQYF
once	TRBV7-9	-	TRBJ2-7	TGTGCCAGCAGCCCCTCTTTGGCTCAGTACGAGCAGTACTTC	CASSPSLAQYEQYF
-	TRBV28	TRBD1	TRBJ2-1	TGTGCCAGCACCCGACAGGGGTACAATGAGCAGTTCTTC	CASTRQGYNEQFF
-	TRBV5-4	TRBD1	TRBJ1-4	TGTGCCAGCAGCCTGGGGACAGCAACTAATGAAAAACTGTTTTTT	CASSLGTATNEKLFF
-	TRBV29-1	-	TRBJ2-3	TGCAGCGTTCTAGGCCTAGACCCGCTGGTAGATACGCAGTATTTT	CSVLGLDPLVDTQYF
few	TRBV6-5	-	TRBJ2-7	TGTGCCAGCAGGACGAGTTACTACGAGCAGTACTTC	CASRTSYYEQYF
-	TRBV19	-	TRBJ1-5	TGTGCCAGTAGTGTCAGGGACCGGGGCAATCAGCCCCAGCATTTT	CASSVRDRGNQPQHF
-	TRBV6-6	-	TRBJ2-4	TGTGCCAGCAGTTCCGGGGGCAGGAACATTCAGTACTTC	CASSSGGRNIQYF
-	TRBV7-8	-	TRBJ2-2	TGTGCCAGCAGCTTATCGGGTGGGACCGGGGAGCTGTTTTTT	CASSLSGGTGELFF
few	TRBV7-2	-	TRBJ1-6	TGTGCCAGCAGCTTGGGGGTACAGGGAACACCCCTCCACTTT	CASSLGVQGTPLHF
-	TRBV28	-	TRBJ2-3	TGTGCCAGCGGAGATACGCAGTATTTT	CASGDTQYF
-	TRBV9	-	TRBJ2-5	TGTGCCAGCAGCCCCACGGGGGCTCCAGAGACCCAGTACTTC	CASSPTGAPETQYF
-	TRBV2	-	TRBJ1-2	TGTGCCAGCAGTGCCTCCTTAAGCTATGGCTACACCTTC	CASSASLSYGYTF
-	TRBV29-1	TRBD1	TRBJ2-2	TGCAGCGTTAGGACAGGGGGCACCGGGGAGCTGTTTTTT	CSVRTGGTGELFF
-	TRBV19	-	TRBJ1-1	TGTGCCAGTGGGGAAATCCCGGGCTCTGGAGCGGCTGAAGCTTTCTTT	CASGEIPGSGAAEAFF
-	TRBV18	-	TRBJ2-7	TGTGCCAGCTCACCGACTAAGACTACCGCTTACGAGCAGTACTTC	CASSPTKTTAYEQYF
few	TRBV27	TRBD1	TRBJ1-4	TGTGCCAGCAGTCCAGGTCCGGGACAGTCAAATGAAAAACTGTTTTTT	CASSPGPGQSNEKLFF
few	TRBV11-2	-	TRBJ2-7	TGTGCCAGCAGCTTATTGGGCAGGGTAAGGGACGAGCAGTACTTC	CASSLLGRVRDEQYF
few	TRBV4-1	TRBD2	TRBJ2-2	TGCGCCAGCAGCCATATTAGCGGGCCCCGGAACACCGGGGAGCTGTTTTTT	CASSHISGPRNTGELFF
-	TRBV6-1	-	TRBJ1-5	TGTGCCAGCAGTGAAATCACAGCTGATCAGCCCCAGCATTTT	CASSEITADQPQHF
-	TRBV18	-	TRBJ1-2	TGTGCCAGCTCACCAACCAGGGCGGAAAATAACTATGGCTACACCTTC	CASSPTRAENNYGYTF
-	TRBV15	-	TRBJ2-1	TGTGCCACCAGCAGAGCGGAGGGGCAGAGGGAGAATGAGCAGTTCTTC	CATSRAEGQRENEQFF
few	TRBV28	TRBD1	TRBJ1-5	TGTGCCACCTCTTTACGGGGGACAGAATATCAGCCCCAGCATTTT	CATSLRGTEYQPQHF
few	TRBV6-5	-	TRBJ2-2	TGTGCCAGCAAGAAGCGGAGGAACACCGGGGAGCTGTTTTTT	CASKKRRNTGELFF
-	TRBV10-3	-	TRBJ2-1	TGTGCCATCGGAAGGGGGTACAATGAGCAGTTCTTC	CAIGRGYNEQFF
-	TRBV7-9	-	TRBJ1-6	TGTGCCAGCAGCTTAGTAGGATCTCCGGGTTTTCGTTCACCCCTCCACTTT	CASSLVGSPGFRSPLHF
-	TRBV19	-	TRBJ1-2	TGTGCCAGTAGTGCCCCGGACAGATCTAACTATGGCTACACCTTC	CASSAPDRSNYGYTF
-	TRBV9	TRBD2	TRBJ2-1	TGTGCCAGCAGCGTAAAGGACGGGGGGGCCATGGAGAGAAATGAGCAGTTCTTC	CASSVKDGGAMERNEQFF
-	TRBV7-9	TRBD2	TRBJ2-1	TGTGCCAGCAGCTTAGAGGCAGCGGGGGGGACGGGCTCCTACAATGAGCAGTTCTTC	CASSLEAAGGTGSYNEQFF
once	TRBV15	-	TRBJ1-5	TGTGCCACCAGCAGAAGCGGGAATCAGCCCCAGCATTTT	CATSRSGNQPQHF
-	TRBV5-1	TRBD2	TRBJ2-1	TGCGCCAGCAGCTTGCTAGCGGGCGGGGAGGTTGGCGAGCAGTTCTTC	CASSLLAGGEVGEQFF
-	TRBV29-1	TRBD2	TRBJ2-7	TGCAGCGTTGTTGCTAGCGGGAGGCAGGAGGAGCAGTACTTC	CSVVASGRQEEQYF
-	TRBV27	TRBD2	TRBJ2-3	TGTGCCAGCAGTTTATCGTCGCCCCGAAGGTTAGCGGGATCTACCACAGATACGCAGTATTTT	CASSLSSPRRLAGSTTDTQYF
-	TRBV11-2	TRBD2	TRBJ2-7	TGTGCCAGCAGCCCCGGGAGCGGGAGTGGGTACGAGCAGTACTTC	CASSPGSGSGYEQYF